What follows describes a single T cell receptor (beta chain). These data originate in a study of shared T cell receptors in the human thymus. The method was immunoSEQ multiplex PCR; TCRdb's version includes in-frame clones alone and lacks a portion of them. In the table there are hundreds of thousands of clones, about 87% of which are singletons. Germline V lookup: CDR1 LGHNA, CDR2 YSLEER. Trimming removed 0 bases at V and 7 bases at J, with 10 bases between. This CDR3 has 14 amino acids. These same records also appear under a second study, on human thymus T cells. That study reports: Finnish infants who were healthy and having corrective surgery for congenital heart defects made up the donors. Resected material from corrective heart surgery provided the thymus tissue analysed.

The chain carries TRBV4-3 and TRBJ2-1, with D maybe TRBD1 (6 bases). The sequence came from a boy younger than two with a congenital heart defect. Sequencing was performed on thymocytes. The CDR3 protein is CASSQDRGGNEQFF. The CDR3 DNA is TGCGCCAGCAGCCAAGACCGAGGGGGTAATGAGCAGTTCTTC.